What follows are 6 T cell receptor beta chains derived from one specimen sequenced in a study of CD8 T cells in ankylosing spondylitis. These receptors' targets are unknown. Study-level points and caveats: Ankylosing spondylitis blood appeared to carry a characteristic TCR beta motif of 7 or 8 highly homologous variants.

Each CDR3 protein gets one entry after TCRdb re-called the 5' RACE reads with MiXCR. The table has around 890,000 distinct CDR3 sequences, 12% seen once. Sequences were obtained from blood, either unsorted or a sorted T cell fraction (not recorded which). These receptors originate from a male donor with ankylosing spondylitis.

The V and J genes are TRBV5-1 and TRBJ1-3; D uncertain. Germline V gene data show CDR1 as SGHRS and CDR2 as YFSETQ. V shed 0 bases and J shed 0 bases, with 7 bases lying between them. The CDR3 spans 15 residues. CDR3 amino acids: CASSLAGISGNTIYF. The CDR3 coding sequence is TGCGCCAGCAGCTTGGCCGGCATCTCTGGAAACACCATATATTTT.

This clonotype was detected a few times. J is TRBJ2-7 and V is TRBV20-1; D may be TRBD1 or TRBD2 (5 bases each). This CDR3 comprises 13 residues. The ends were cut back, 0 bases at V and 6 bases at J, with 12 bases in the middle. Germline V gives CDR1 DFQATT, CDR2 SNEGSKA (reference sequence). The CDR3 DNA is TGCAGTGCTAGAGATCCCCGGGACCTCGAGCAGTACTTC. This codes for CSARDPRDLEQYF.

This clonotype was recorded a few times. The gene calls are TRBV6-2 or TRBV6-3 and TRBJ2-3, with TRBD1 identical over 8 bases. Germline CDR1 is MNHEY and CDR2 is SVGEGT. The CDR3 spans 13 residues. The J segment lost 4 bases and the V segment lost 6 bases, leaving 3 bases of the junction unmatched. This CDR3 is CASRRQGPDTQYF. Here the CDR3 DNA reads TGTGCCAGCAGGCGACAGGGGCCAGATACGCAGTATTTT.

This chain uses TRBV4-2 with TRBJ2-1, with 7 bases identical to TRBD1. CDR3 length: 16 amino acids. Trimming removed 0 bases from V and 1 base from J; junction bases left unmatched: 3. Germline V gene lookup returns CDR1 LGHNA and CDR2 YNFKEQ. The CDR3 loop is CASSQEPGQSYNEQFF. The DNA for the CDR3 is TGTGCCAGCAGCCAAGAACCGGGACAGTCCTACAATGAGCAGTTCTTC.

V is TRBV20-1 and J is TRBJ2-5; D is ambiguous. CDR1 is DFQATT and CDR2 is SNEGSKA in the germline V gene (reference sequence). This CDR3 region has 12 residues. V was shortened by 4 bases and J by 4 bases, with 10 bases between the two germline ends. In DNA form, the CDR3 reads TGCAGTGCTAAAGGGTCCGGAGAGACCCAGTACTTC. Amino acids: CSAKGSGETQYF.

The gene calls are TRBV20-1 and TRBJ2-5, with D perhaps matching TRBD2 (6 bases). V was cut by 5 bases and J by 2 bases, with 12 bases left in between. Germline V gene lookup returns CDR1 DFQATT and CDR2 SNEGSKA (reference sequence). CDR3 length: 13 amino acids. The CDR3 bases are TGCAGTGCTGCGGGGTTCGTGCAAGAGACCCAGTACTTC. This translates into CSAAGFVQETQYF.